A selection of T cell receptor beta chains follows, all from one sample in a study of read filtering for tumor transcriptome and immune sequencing. Each CDR3 protein gets one entry after TCRdb re-called the reads with MiXCR. The sample consists of over 50,000 distinct CDR3 sequences, 15% to 25% of them appearing once. Sequenced sample: a population of CD138-negative cells sorted from bone marrow. These receptors originate from a donor at least 40 years old with multiple myeloma. CDR3s include the opening cysteine and the closing phenylalanine or tryptophan. D genes are given only for firm matches. Clone size is not always given. Where it is, it says once, few, many or a class for expanded clones.

length,size,J,D,V,CDR3,DNA
15,few,TRBJ1-5,.,TRBV21-1,CASIGKTGYGQPQHF,TGTGCCAGCATAGGAAAGACAGGGTATGGTCAGCCCCAGCATTTT
13,many,TRBJ2-7,TRBD2,TRBV20-1,CSAKRLAGYEQYF,TGCAGTGCTAAAAGACTAGCAGGCTACGAGCAGTACTTC
13,few,TRBJ1-1,.,TRBV29-1,CSVDLGSGTEAFF,TGCAGCGTTGATTTAGGCTCGGGCACTGAAGCTTTCTTT
17,many,TRBJ2-2,.,TRBV7-3,CASSLRGGQLQTGELFF,TGTGCCAGCAGCTTAAGGGGGGGACAGCTACAAACCGGGGAGCTGTTTTTT
14,few,TRBJ2-3,.,TRBV18,CASSPLSSADTQYF,TGTGCCAGCTCACCTCTATCTAGCGCGGATACGCAGTATTTT
12,few,TRBJ2-5,.,TRBV6-5,CASSVLGETQYF,TGTGCCAGCAGCGTACTGGGTGAGACCCAGTACTTC
13,.,TRBJ2-5,.,TRBV5-1,CASSSGFRETQYF,TGCGCCAGCAGCTCGGGATTCCGAGAGACCCAGTACTTC
15,many,TRBJ2-5,TRBD1,TRBV5-1,CASSSGQGAVETQYF,TGCGCCAGCAGCTCCGGACAGGGGGCCGTGGAGACCCAGTACTTC
17,many,TRBJ2-6,.,TRBV7-3,CASSPRLGSSGANVLTF,TGTGCCAGCAGCCCTAGGTTAGGTTCCTCTGGGGCCAACGTCCTGACTTTC
15,many,TRBJ2-5,.,TRBV5-1,CASSLGSSGQETQYF,TGCGCCAGCAGCTTGGGATCTTCAGGCCAAGAGACCCAGTACTTC
14,.,TRBJ2-1,TRBD2,TRBV12-3/TRBV12-4,CASSQTSGNNEQFF,TGTGCCAGCAGCCAGACTAGCGGAAACAATGAGCAGTTCTTC
12,many,TRBJ2-3,.,TRBV9,CASSGIVDTQYF,TGTGCCAGCAGCGGGATAGTAGATACGCAGTATTTT
15,many,TRBJ2-2,.,TRBV11-1,CASTGGQVNTGELFF,TGTGCCAGCACTGGGGGGCAGGTTAACACCGGGGAGCTGTTTTTT
15,many,TRBJ2-3,.,TRBV10-3,CAISTGAIVGDTQYF,TGTGCCATCAGTACCGGAGCGATCGTCGGAGATACGCAGTATTTT
15,.,TRBJ1-5,.,TRBV5-1,CASSLSGSLGQPQHF,TGCGCCAGCAGCTTGTCGGGGTCACTAGGTCAGCCCCAGCATTTT
12,.,TRBJ2-7,.,TRBV2,CASSVRVYEQYF,TGTGCCAGCAGTGTTCGTGTCTACGAGCAGTACTTC
13,.,TRBJ1-4,.,TRBV29-1,CSARTGSDEKLFF,TGCAGCGCCCGGACCGGATCGGATGAAAAACTGTTTTTT
12,few,TRBJ2-2,.,TRBV5-1,CASRPDTGELFF,TGCGCCAGCAGGCCAGACACCGGGGAGCTGTTTTTT
15,many,TRBJ2-3,.,TRBV24-1,CATSDFRGATDTQYF,TGTGCCACCAGTGATTTCAGGGGGGCGACAGATACGCAGTATTTT
14,many,TRBJ2-1,.,TRBV13,CASSLRTRNNEQFF,TGTGCCAGCAGCTTAAGGACCCGTAACAATGAGCAGTTCTTC
18,many,TRBJ2-6,.,TRBV3-1,CASSHGLDRYSGANVLTF,TGTGCCAGCAGTCACGGGCTTGATAGGTACTCTGGGGCCAACGTCCTGACTTTC
15,many,TRBJ2-7,TRBD2,TRBV28,CASSRGLAVTYEQYF,TGTGCCAGCAGTAGGGGACTAGCGGTTACCTACGAGCAGTACTTC
15,many,TRBJ2-1,.,TRBV15,CATSRVSFASYEQFF,TGTGCCACCAGCAGAGTATCCTTTGCCTCATATGAGCAGTTCTTC
12,many,TRBJ2-7,.,TRBV20-1,CSATQGSYEQYF,TGCAGTGCGACACAGGGTTCCTACGAGCAGTACTTC
14,.,TRBJ2-1,.,TRBV21-1,CASSPRTEQIDQFF,TGTGCCAGCAGCCCCCGAACGGAGCAGATTGATCAGTTCTTC
15,many,TRBJ2-3,TRBD1,TRBV2,CASSALRGGGDTQYF,TGTGCCAGCAGTGCTCTAAGAGGGGGCGGAGATACGCAGTATTTT
13,many,TRBJ2-1,TRBD2,TRBV20-1,CSAIAGEFYEQFF,TGCAGTGCGATAGCGGGAGAGTTCTATGAGCAGTTCTTC
15,many,TRBJ2-3,TRBD2,TRBV20-1,CSARDLAGFTDTQYF,TGCAGTGCTAGAGATCTAGCGGGATTCACAGATACGCAGTATTTT
16,many,TRBJ2-2,TRBD2,TRBV20-1,CSAHLRLAGGTGELFF,TGCAGTGCTCACCTACGACTAGCGGGAGGAACCGGGGAGCTGTTTTTT
16,few,TRBJ2-3,TRBD2,TRBV2,CASMLAGVTSTDTQYF,TGTGCCAGCATGCTAGCGGGGGTTACTAGCACAGATACGCAGTATTTT
13,many,TRBJ2-1,TRBD2,TRBV5-1,CASTGGDDNEQFF,TGCGCCAGCACCGGGGGGGACGACAATGAGCAGTTCTTC
13,.,TRBJ1-2,.,TRBV12-3/TRBV12-4,CASRLGGSYGYTF,TGTGCCAGCAGGCTGGGGGGAAGCTATGGCTACACCTTC
17,.,TRBJ1-2,.,TRBV18,CASSLNPPGQYRYGYTF,TGTGCCAGCTCACTAAATCCGCCCGGACAGTACCGCTATGGCTACACCTTC
11,many,TRBJ2-5,.,TRBV29-1,CSVERGGAQYF,TGCAGCGTTGAACGGGGCGGGGCCCAGTACTTC
14,.,TRBJ2-2,TRBD2,TRBV6-1,CASSASGVPGELFF,TGTGCCAGCAGTGCAAGCGGGGTACCCGGGGAGCTGTTTTTT
14,many,TRBJ2-1,TRBD2,TRBV20-1,CSARGLAEYNEQFF,TGCAGTGCTAGAGGACTAGCGGAGTACAATGAGCAGTTCTTC
16,many,TRBJ2-5,TRBD2,TRBV6-1,CASSEAVAGSLQTQYF,TGTGCCAGCAGTGAAGCGGTAGCGGGGTCCTTACAGACCCAGTACTTC
15,many,TRBJ2-2,.,TRBV5-1,CASSQPGEVTGELFF,TGCGCCAGCAGCCAACCAGGGGAGGTGACGGGGGAGCTGTTTTTT
16,many,TRBJ1-5,.,TRBV14,CASSSSGPMPNQPQHF,TGTGCCAGCAGCTCAAGCGGGCCCATGCCCAATCAGCCCCAGCATTTT
17,.,TRBJ2-5,TRBD1,TRBV20-1,CSARKGGTGGYQETQYF,TGCAGTGCCCGCAAAGGCGGGACAGGGGGCTACCAAGAGACCCAGTACTTC
15,.,TRBJ2-2,TRBD1,TRBV7-2,CASSSGGYNTGELFF,TGTGCCAGCAGCTCAGGGGGTTACAACACCGGGGAGCTGTTTTTT
16,.,TRBJ2-2,TRBD2,TRBV7-8,CASSPTSGTFHGELFF,TGTGCCAGCAGCCCAACTAGCGGGACTTTCCACGGGGAGCTGTTTTTT
12,many,TRBJ2-1,TRBD2,TRBV11-2,CASSSPGGWQFF,TGTGCCAGCAGCTCCCCCGGGGGGTGGCAGTTCTTC
14,.,TRBJ2-5,.,TRBV2,CASSEGAPKGTQYF,TGTGCCAGCAGTGAGGGTGCGCCGAAGGGGACCCAGTACTTC
14,.,TRBJ1-1,.,TRBV5-1,CARSPSRGMTAAFF,TGCGCCAGGAGCCCGTCAAGGGGGATGACTGCAGCTTTCTTT
13,many,TRBJ1-2,.,TRBV28,CATTRNTNYGYTF,TGTGCCACAACACGGAACACTAACTATGGCTACACCTTC